This T cell receptor beta chain stems from a study of T cells in Graves' hyperthyroidism and ophthalmopathy. Germline V gives CDR1 MNHEY, CDR2 SMNVEV (reference sequence). V was clipped by 5 bases and J by 1 base; unmatched bases: 16. CDR3 length: 20 residues. This clonotype has a count of ten or more. It was considered stable Graves' hyperthyroidism when ophthalmopathy did not progress within 18 months. Clinical symptoms, serum thyroxine and TRAb, thyroid ultrasound and orbital computed tomography were used for the diagnoses. RNA transcripts served as the template for amplifying TCR beta CDR3 regions. First-round RT-PCR targeting the TCR CDR3 was performed with the HTBI primer set. TCRdb itself ran the multiplex PCR reads through MiXCR, one entry per CDR3 protein. The sample yields 650,000 to 750,000 distinct CDR3 sequences, approximately 15% seen once.

This TCR derives from a woman aged 18-30 years with Graves' hyperthyroidism. The chain recombines TRBV27 with TRBJ2-5; 13 bases map to TRBD2. The sample comprised blood. Here the CDR3 DNA reads TGTGCCAGCAGTCCCCGTTTAACTAGCGGGAGGGCCCGTTTCCAAGAGACCCAGTACTTC. Translating it yields CASSPRLTSGRARFQETQYF.